The 9 T cell receptor beta chains below all came from one sample that was sequenced in a study of OX40 agonist ivuxolimab in advanced cancers. The library was made by the immunoSEQ multiplex PCR assay. TCRdb took over this immuneACCESS table, retaining in-frame rearrangements with V and J assigned. Such tables are incomplete; in checked studies, under half of the missing clones stem from an unresolved V gene, and the remainder is unexplained. The sample data list over 80,000 clones, and about 90% of these were observed just once. The ten largest clonotypes hold around 5.5% of the sample. This material consisted of CD4+ or CD8+ T cells sorted from blood, taken in a trial of the OX40 agonist ivuxolimab. These receptors all come from an adult with an advanced solid tumor such as melanoma, head and neck, liver or kidney cancer.

The chain couples TRBV5-1 to TRBJ2-7; no reliable D call. CDR1 is SGHRS, CDR2 YFSETQ, per germline. This CDR3 has 14 residues. The V end was cut by 1 base, the J end by 0 bases, with 8 bases between. CDR3 sequence: CASSLTLSSYEQYF. The DNA for the CDR3 is TGCGCCAGCAGCTTGACTCTAAGCTCCTACGAGCAGTACTTC. Using reference TRBV5-1 and TRBJ2-7 for the parts outside the CDR3, the full variable domain is KAGVTQTPRYLIKTRGQQVTLSCSPISGHRSVSWYQQTPGQGLQFLFEYFSETQRNKGNFPGRFSGRQFSNSRSEMNVSTLELGDSALYLCASSLTLSSYEQYFGPGTRLTVT.

This chain connects TRBV7-9 to TRBJ1-2, with D perhaps matching TRBD1 (5 bases). The ends were cut back, 5 bases at V and 2 bases at J, with 12 bases in the middle. The germline V gene encodes CDR1 SEHNR and CDR2 FQNEAQ (reference sequence). CDR3 size: 14 residues. CDR3 protein: CASSPRDGNYGYTF. The CDR3 bases are TGTGCCAGCAGCCCTCGGGACGGAAACTATGGCTACACCTTC.

The chain is built from TRBV7-8 and TRBJ2-7; D uncertain. CDR3 length: 14 amino acids. V was clipped by 1 base and J by 1 base, with 8 bases between them. Germline CDR1 and CDR2: SGHVS and FQNEAQ. DNA of the CDR3: TGTGCCAGCAGCTTAGACTCGCAATCCTACGAGCAGTACTTC. Amino acid sequence: CASSLDSQSYEQYF.

This chain connects TRBV9 to TRBJ2-2; D unclear. Germline V lookup: CDR1 SGDLS, CDR2 YYNGEE. CDR3 length equals 14 residues. V was clipped by 7 bases and J by 0 bases, with 10 bases between them. This chain's CDR3 is CASGSLTNTGELFF. CDR3 coding DNA: TGTGCCAGCGGTAGCCTCACGAACACCGGGGAGCTGTTTTTT.

J is TRBJ2-5 and V is TRBV25-1; D is perhaps TRBD2 (6 bases). CDR1 and CDR2 from the germline V gene are MGHDK and SYGVNS. V was pared by 0 bases and J by 5 bases, with 13 bases between. The CDR3 consists of 15 residues. The CDR3: CASSEYRQGGETQYF. The DNA for the CDR3 is TGTGCCAGCAGTGAATATCGCCAGGGAGGCGAGACCCAGTACTTC.

This clone has a single count. The genes are TRBV7-3 and TRBJ1-1; the D gene is possibly TRBD1 (6 bases). CDR1 and CDR2 (germline): SGHTA, FQGTGA. The CDR3 runs to 15 residues. V was shortened by 4 bases and J by 3 bases, with 15 bases between the two germline ends. The CDR3 DNA reads as TGTGCCAGCAGCTCCCACAGGGACGGGTACACTGAAGCTTTCTTT. This encodes CASSSHRDGYTEAFF.

The chain recombines TRBV19 with TRBJ2-5, with D unclear. The germline CDR1 and CDR2 sequences are LNHDA and SQIVND (reference sequence). The CDR3 consists of 14 residues. Trimming cost V 3 bases and J 2 bases, with 10 bases left between them. In DNA, the CDR3 is TGTGCCAGTAGTATGCAACAGTCTCAAGAGACCCAGTACTTC. This gives the protein CASSMQQSQETQYF.

The rearrangement joins TRBV18 to TRBJ2-1; 7 bases are shared with TRBD1. The germline gives CDR1 KGHSH, CDR2 LQKENI. V lost 3 bases, J lost 4 bases, and 3 bases stayed unmatched. The CDR3 is made up of 14 amino acids. The CDR3 reads CASSPPGQYNEQFF. For the CDR3, the DNA is TGTGCCAGCTCACCCCCGGGACAGTACAATGAGCAGTTCTTC. The entire variable domain, with the rest obtained from reference TRBV18 and TRBJ2-1, is as follows: NAGVMQNPRHLVRRRGQEARLRCSPMKGHSHVYWYRQLPEEGLKFMVYLQKENIIDESGMPKERFSAEFPKEGPSILRIQQVVRGDSAAYFCASSPPGQYNEQFFGPGTRLTVL.

This rearrangement joins TRBV18 to TRBJ2-2; no definite D call. Trimming removed 1 base from V and 0 bases from J, with 3 bases in between. There are 14 residues in the CDR3. CDR1 and CDR2 from the germline V gene are KGHSH and LQKENI. Here the CDR3 DNA reads TGTGCCAGCTCACCACGATCGAACACCGGGGAGCTGTTTTTT. Translated, it gives CASSPRSNTGELFF.